A single sample is the source of the 4 T cell receptor beta chains below, sequenced in a study of CD8+CD57+ T cells in acquired aplastic anemia. TCR beta VDJ combinations and CDR3 sequences were profiled from genomic DNA. TCRdb itself ran the reads through MiXCR, one entry per CDR3 protein. The repertoire holds 150,000 to 200,000 distinct CDR3 sequences, around 40% seen once, with 1.1% in the top ten. Sequencing input: sorted CD4+, CD8+, or CD8+CD57+ T cells (not recorded which) from PBMCs. These TCRs come from a human donor in good health.

The J gene is TRBJ2-5, the V gene TRBV18; D unclear. This CDR3 has 13 residues. CDR1 is KGHSH, CDR2 LQKENI, per germline. Between the trimmed V and J ends, which lost 2 bases and 4 bases, there was a span of 8 bases. The CDR3 loop reads CASSPTNSETQYF. The CDR3 DNA sequence: TGTGCCAGCTCACCAACGAATTCAGAGACCCAGTACTTC.

This clonotype was detected ten times or more. This rearrangement joins TRBV30 to TRBJ2-5; D is ambiguous. V was trimmed by 2 bases and J by 5 bases, leaving 9 bases between them. This CDR3 contains 12 residues. Per the germline V gene, CDR1 is GTSNPN and CDR2 is SVGIG (reference sequence). The CDR3 spells CAWSPSLETQYF. CDR3 bases: TGTGCCTGGAGTCCTAGTTTGGAGACCCAGTACTTC.

This clonotype turned up a few times. The CDR3 region is CASSLELAGETDTQYF. In nucleotides, the CDR3 is TGTGCCAGCAGCTTAGAACTAGCGGGAGAGACAGATACGCAGTATTTT. This sequence joins TRBV11-2 and TRBJ2-3; 11 bases align to TRBD2. Losses at the gene ends were 0 bases for V and 3 bases for J; bases not matched to a gene: 2. CDR3 size: 16 residues. The V gene's germline CDR1 is SGHAT and CDR2 FQNNGV.

The CDR3 DNA is TGTGCCAGCAGCGTAGCCCCCTCCAGGGGTGGGTTGAACGAGCAGTACTTC. Translated: CASSVAPSRGGLNEQYF. This chain uses TRBV12-3 or TRBV12-4 with TRBJ2-7; perhaps TRBD1 as D (6 bases). V dropped 6 bases and J dropped 5 bases, with 26 bases sitting between them. The CDR3 runs 17 residues.